What follows are 21 T cell receptor beta chains derived from one specimen sequenced in a study of Tregs in tolerant kidney transplant recipients. TCRdb's table, derived via immunoSEQ multiplex PCR, lists solely in-frame clones and lacks some. This table holds under 90,000 clones, 90% to 95% found once. Recipients received nonmyeloablative bone marrow transplants from related graft donors, with transient mixed chimerism. The sequences come from CD4+ T cells from blood (PBMCs), collected 24 months after the transplant. The receptors shown here come from a human patient who received a combined kidney and bone marrow transplant. Some T cells may be supplied by the graft donor.

The count of this clone is one. The genes are TRBV5-1 and TRBJ1-4; unclear D gene. The ends were cut back, 0 bases at V and 6 bases at J, with 9 bases in the middle. Germline assignment: CDR1 SGHRS and CDR2 YFSETQ. This CDR3 comprises 14 residues. The CDR3 sequence: CASSLEWRHEKLFF. In DNA, the CDR3 is TGCGCCAGCAGCTTGGAGTGGCGGCATGAAAAACTGTTTTTT.

This chain links TRBV21-1 with TRBJ2-3; the table calls TRBD1, which could not be checked here. TRBV21-1 has pseudogene status. There are 14 residues in the CDR3. CDR3: CASDREQKTDTQYF. CDR3 DNA: TGTGCCAGCGACAGGGAACAAAAGACAGATACGCAGTATTTT.

J is TRBJ2-5 and V is TRBV6-1; D ambiguous. The CDR3 spans 11 residues. V was trimmed by 6 bases and J by 2 bases, leaving 4 bases between them. Germline CDR1 and CDR2: MNHNS and SASEGT. CDR3 sequence reads: CASSRQETQYF. The DNA for the CDR3 is TGTGCCAGCAGCAGACAAGAGACCCAGTACTTC.

The chain is built from TRBV5-4 and TRBJ2-3, with 10 positions matching TRBD2. Per germline, CDR1 SGHNT and CDR2 YYREEE (reference sequence). The CDR3 has 16 residues. With 0 bases clipped from V and 2 bases from J, the junction kept 3 bases outside the gene matches. CDR3 amino acids: CASSLASGSNTDTQYF. The CDR3 bases are TGTGCCAGCAGCTTGGCTAGCGGGAGTAACACAGATACGCAGTATTTT. The full variable domain, completed using reference TRBV5-4 and TRBJ2-3, is ETGVTQSPTHLIKTRGQQVTLRCSSQSGHNTVSWYQQALGQGPQFIFQYYREEENGRGNFPPRFSGLQFPNYSSELNVNALELDDSALYLCASSLASGSNTDTQYFGPGTRLTVL.

This clone has a single count. The chain links TRBV5-1 to TRBJ1-4; TRBD1 matches at 8 bases. The CDR3 consists of 18 residues. V lost 2 bases to trimming and J lost 8 bases; unmatched junction nucleotides: 17. Germline V gene sequence: CDR1 SGHRS, CDR2 YFSETQ. The DNA of the CDR3 is TGCGCCAGCAGCTTCTCCGGGACAGGTTTTAGGACGGGGGAAAAACTGTTTTTT. It yields the protein CASSFSGTGFRTGEKLFF.

The chain has TRBV10-3 and TRBJ2-4; D gene ambiguous. Trimming pared 6 bases from V and 0 bases from J, leaving 9 bases between. Germline V gene data show CDR1 as ENHRY and CDR2 as SYGVKD. The CDR3 is 14 amino acids. CDR3 sequence reads: CAIRQSGAKNIQYF. The CDR3 DNA sequence: TGTGCCATCAGGCAGTCAGGAGCCAAAAACATTCAGTACTTC.

The chain carries TRBV27 and TRBJ2-5, with D perhaps TRBD1 (6 bases). V gave up 6 bases and J gave up 1 base, with 12 bases separating them. Germline V lookup: CDR1 MNHEY, CDR2 SMNVEV (reference sequence). The length of the CDR3 is 14 residues. The CDR3 protein is CASRRQGFQETQYF. CDR3 bases: TGTGCCAGCAGACGGCAGGGGTTCCAAGAGACCCAGTACTTC.

CDR3 in DNA: TGTGCCTGGAGTGCCTCTGGGCGGGGGAATTCACCCCTCCACTTT. Translating it yields CAWSASGRGNSPLHF. The chain couples TRBV30 to TRBJ1-6; maybe TRBD1 (5 bases). V gave up 1 base and J gave up 7 bases, with 14 bases separating them. The CDR3 sequence is 15 residues long. Germline V CDR1 and CDR2: GTSNPN, SVGIG (reference sequence).

The chain links TRBV11-3 to TRBJ2-1; the D gene is possibly TRBD2 (7 bases). Deletions cut 1 base from V and 2 bases from J, with 9 bases between. This CDR3 is built from 15 residues. Germline CDR1 SGHNT, CDR2 YENEEA. The CDR3 sequence is CASSLGGGTYNEQFF. CDR3 nucleotides: TGTGCCAGCAGCTTAGGGGGGGGCACCTACAATGAGCAGTTCTTC.

The chain joins TRBV11-2 to TRBJ2-7, with 10 bases identical to TRBD1. Germline V gene sequence: CDR1 SGHAT, CDR2 FQNNGV. Germline trimming cut 1 base from V and 3 bases from J; bases unmatched to any gene: 9. This CDR3 comprises 17 residues. Written as DNA, the CDR3 is TGTGCCAGCAGCTTAGTTAGGGGGACAGGGGTCGGCTACGAGCAGTACTTC. It codes for CASSLVRGTGVGYEQYF. The full variable domain, its missing parts supplied by reference TRBV11-2 and TRBJ2-7, is EAGVAQSPRYKIIEKRQSVAFWCNPISGHATLYWYQQILGQGPKLLIQFQNNGVVDDSQLPKDRFSAERLKGVDSTLKIQPAKLEDSAVYLCASSLVRGTGVGYEQYFGPGTRLTVT.

About this clone: In the same sample, other DNA sequences code for this CDR3. The chain is built from TRBV15 and TRBJ2-5; 11 bases map to TRBD2. Germline V gene lookup returns CDR1 LNHNV and CDR2 YYDKDF (reference sequence). This CDR3 region has 15 residues. With V trimmed by 4 bases and J by 2 bases, 3 bases remained unmatched. The CDR3 DNA reads TGTGCCACCAGCATCCGACTAGCGGGGCAAGAGACCCAGTACTTC. It specifies CATSIRLAGQETQYF.

V usage is TRBV12-5 and J usage is TRBJ2-1; tentatively, D is TRBD1 (6 bases). CDR1 and CDR2 (germline): LGHNT, FRNRAP. Trimming pared 5 bases from V and 7 bases from J, leaving 9 bases between. The CDR3 totals 12 residues. The CDR3 DNA sequence: TGTGCTAGTGGTCCAAGGGGGAATGAGCAGTTCTTC. Translated: CASGPRGNEQFF.

This clone was seen only once. V usage is TRBV30 and J usage is TRBJ1-1; TRBD1 matches at 9 bases. Germline CDR1 and CDR2: GTSNPN and SVGIG (reference sequence). The CDR3 runs 16 residues. V lost 5 bases to trimming and J lost 1 base; unmatched junction nucleotides: 11. CDR3 protein: CAWCYRGRLKNTEAFF. The CDR3 DNA sequence: TGTGCCTGGTGTTACAGGGGGCGTTTAAAGAACACTGAAGCTTTCTTT.

The V gene is TRBV5-4, the J gene TRBJ2-3; 8 nucleotides line up with TRBD2. Germline V CDR1 and CDR2: SGHNT, YYREEE (reference sequence). This CDR3 is 15 amino acids long. J gave up 4 bases and V 1 base, and 5 bases lay outside the gene matches. The CDR3 DNA follows: TGTGCCAGCAGCTTGTGGACGGGAGGGCCAGATACGCAGTATTTT. This codes for CASSLWTGGPDTQYF.

Worth noting for this clone: Mismatch with germline at one junction end may stem from a read error. V usage is TRBV6-1 and J usage is TRBJ1-5; D gene unclear. The CDR3 consists of 14 residues. Looked up from germline, CDR1 is MNHNS and CDR2 is SASEGT. CDR3 DNA: TGTGCCAGCAGGGAAGATAATAGCAATCAGCCCCAGCATTTT. This sequence encodes CASREDNSNQPQHF.

The chain carries TRBV10-1 and TRBJ2-3; TRBD1 might be the D (5 bases). The CDR3 extends over 12 amino acids. Germline V gene lookup returns CDR1 WNHNN and CDR2 SYGVQD (reference sequence). Trimming left V 10 bases short and J 0 bases short, with 8 bases between. CDR3 amino acids: CAIRQSTDTQYF. In nucleotides, the CDR3 is TGCGCCATCCGACAGAGCACAGATACGCAGTATTTT.

V gene TRBV7-2 combines with J gene TRBJ2-3; 12 bases fit TRBD2. The CDR3 sequence is 18 residues long. J gave up 1 base and V 6 bases, and 11 bases lay outside the gene matches. Germline CDR1 is SGHTA and CDR2 is FQGNSA. CDR3 coding DNA: TGTGCCAGCAGTATCTGGGCTAGCGGGAGGGGGGGCACAGATACGCAGTATTTT. This gives the protein CASSIWASGRGGTDTQYF.

The chain combines TRBV7-2 with TRBJ2-1; no definite D call. The V and J ends lost 5 bases and 4 bases respectively, with 12 bases between them. The length of the CDR3 is 14 residues. Germline V gives CDR1 SGHTA, CDR2 FQGNSA. CDR3: CASSIVLEYNEQFF. In nucleotides, the CDR3 is TGTGCCAGCAGCATCGTATTAGAATACAATGAGCAGTTCTTC. Full variable domain (missing parts from reference TRBV7-2 and TRBJ2-1): GAGVSQSPSNKVTEKGKDVELRCDPISGHTALYWYRQSLGQGLEFLIYFQGNSAPDKSGLPSDRFSAERTGGSVSTLTIQRTQQEDSAVYLCASSIVLEYNEQFFGPGTRLTVL.

This chain uses TRBV27 with TRBJ2-7, with 11 bases lining up with TRBD2. J was trimmed by 3 bases and V by 6 bases; bases with no gene match: 10. Germline CDR1 is MNHEY and CDR2 is SMNVEV (reference sequence). The CDR3 spans 16 residues. The CDR3: CASRKGTSGGIYEQYF. For the CDR3, the DNA is TGTGCCAGCAGGAAAGGGACTAGCGGAGGAATCTACGAGCAGTACTTC.

The genes are TRBV7-2 and TRBJ2-1; the D is unclear. Germline values: CDR1 SGHTA, CDR2 FQGNSA. V was trimmed by 5 bases and J by 8 bases, leaving 7 bases between them. CDR3 length: 11 residues. CDR3 sequence (DNA): TGTGCCAGCAGCCCCTTTCATGAGCAGTTCTTC. Protein: CASSPFHEQFF.

The V call is TRBV5-1, the J call TRBJ1-1; tentative D call: TRBD1 (5 bases). This CDR3 has 13 amino acids. CDR1 and CDR2 from the germline V gene are SGHRS and YFSETQ. V was cut by 7 bases and J by 3 bases, with 13 bases left in between. The CDR3 sequence is CASGRQLDTEAFF. Written as DNA, the CDR3 is TGCGCCAGCGGAAGACAGTTGGACACTGAAGCTTTCTTT.